These T cell receptor beta chains were read from a single sample in a study of vaccination and CD4 T cells after COVID-19. Their specific antigens are unknown. Each CDR3 protein is one row after TCRdb ran MiXCR on the PCR reads. The data show around 11,000 distinct CDR3 sequences, about a quarter seen once. The sample in question was CD4+ T cells from blood, cultured in vitro, obtained after SARS-CoV-2 vaccination. The receptors come from a human donor who had recovered from COVID-19. Both conserved end residues are part of each CDR3. Fields, in order: V gene, clone size, D gene, J gene, CDR3 protein, CDR3 DNA. D genes are given only for firm matches. The size field is filled for only some rows; it gives once, few, many or a size class.

TRBV7-3	few	TRBD2	TRBJ2-3	CASSQRGDTDTQYF	TGTGCCAGCAGCCAGCGGGGGGACACAGATACGCAGTATTTT
TRBV6-1	-	TRBD1	TRBJ2-7	CASSSTQGYSYEQYF	TGTGCCAGCAGCTCAACACAGGGGTACTCCTACGAGCAGTACTTC
TRBV6-4	-	TRBD2	TRBJ2-1	CASSDFGGGPRNEQFF	TGTGCCAGCAGTGACTTCGGGGGAGGGCCGCGGAATGAGCAGTTCTTC
TRBV6-1	-	-	TRBJ2-7	CASRPRLDSSYEQYF	TGTGCCAGCAGACCCCGACTGGACAGCTCCTACGAGCAGTACTTC
TRBV6-1	few	-	TRBJ1-5	CASSEGLQGIWQPQHF	TGTGCCAGCAGTGAAGGATTACAGGGAATATGGCAGCCCCAGCATTTT
TRBV20-1	-	-	TRBJ2-1	CSAFPIDRGEQFF	TGCAGTGCTTTCCCGATCGACCGGGGCGAGCAGTTCTTC
TRBV20-1	medium-sized	-	TRBJ1-2	CSAAPGMSNYGYTF	TGCAGTGCCGCACCAGGGATGTCTAACTATGGCTACACCTTC
TRBV6-5	few	TRBD1	TRBJ1-1	CASSYRQGMTEAFF	TGTGCCAGCAGTTATCGACAGGGGATGACTGAAGCTTTCTTT
TRBV11-1	few	TRBD1	TRBJ2-5	CASSFDRDKETQYF	TGTGCCAGCAGCTTCGACAGGGACAAAGAGACCCAGTACTTC
TRBV6-5	medium-sized	-	TRBJ2-5	CASSYSTPSQETQYF	TGTGCCAGCAGTTACTCGACGCCTAGTCAAGAGACCCAGTACTTC
TRBV24-1	-	TRBD2	TRBJ2-2	CATLKREWRTGELFF	TGTGCCACCCTCAAGCGGGAGTGGCGGACCGGGGAGCTGTTTTTT
TRBV5-1	few	-	TRBJ2-5	CASSSIGGGGGETQYF	TGCGCCAGCAGCTCCATAGGTGGGGGCGGTGGGGAGACCCAGTACTTC
TRBV5-1	-	TRBD2	TRBJ2-5	CASSLAGGARGEETQYF	TGCGCCAGCAGCTTGGCCGGGGGGGCCAGGGGTGAGGAGACCCAGTACTTC
TRBV29-1	-	-	TRBJ2-5	CSVDKGQETQYF	TGCAGCGTTGATAAAGGACAAGAGACCCAGTACTTC
TRBV7-3	-	TRBD1	TRBJ2-1	CASSLTTGVLHNEQFF	TGTGCCAGCAGCTTGACGACAGGGGTTCTGCACAATGAGCAGTTCTTC
TRBV27	-	-	TRBJ1-2	CASSLNGGTNYGYTF	TGTGCCAGCAGTTTAAACGGTGGAACTAACTATGGCTACACCTTC
TRBV28	few	-	TRBJ1-1	CASTSPKGAFF	TGTGCCAGCACCTCTCCAAAGGGAGCTTTCTTT
TRBV6-1	-	TRBD2	TRBJ2-7	CASSEEGGLAGEFYEQYF	TGTGCCAGCAGTGAAGAAGGGGGACTAGCCGGTGAATTCTACGAGCAGTACTTC
TRBV5-5	-	-	TRBJ1-5	CASSADSFNQPQHF	TGTGCCAGCAGCGCAGACAGTTTCAATCAGCCCCAGCATTTT
TRBV20-1	medium-sized	-	TRBJ2-5	CSALPRGFETQYF	TGCAGTGCTCTCCCTAGAGGGTTTGAGACCCAGTACTTC
TRBV15	medium-sized	-	TRBJ1-6	CATSRDTWQGNSPLHF	TGTGCCACCAGCAGAGATACGTGGCAGGGAAATTCACCCCTCCACTTT
TRBV5-6	-	TRBD1	TRBJ1-2	CASRDRGGGYGYTF	TGTGCCAGCAGGGACAGGGGAGGGGGCTATGGCTACACCTTC
TRBV28	-	-	TRBJ1-2	CASSSTGSDFYGYTF	TGTGCCAGCAGCTCGACGGGGTCCGACTTCTATGGCTACACCTTC
TRBV20-1	few	TRBD2	TRBJ2-2	CSARVTSGTGGELFF	TGCAGTGCTAGAGTGACTAGCGGGACAGGCGGGGAGCTGTTTTTT
TRBV24-1	-	TRBD1	TRBJ2-3	CATSDPGTGSTDTQYF	TGTGCCACCAGTGACCCAGGGACAGGGTCTACAGATACGCAGTATTTT
TRBV2	-	-	TRBJ1-2	CASGGSMYTF	TGTGCCAGCGGCGGGTCGATGTACACCTTC
TRBV20-1	-	TRBD2	TRBJ2-7	CSAREAGVGHEQYF	TGCAGTGCTAGGGAGGCGGGGGTTGGGCACGAGCAGTACTTC
TRBV6-5	-	-	TRBJ1-2	CASSYSKGPVDGYTF	TGTGCCAGCAGTTACTCGAAGGGTCCCGTAGATGGCTACACCTTC
TRBV28	few	-	TRBJ2-7	CASSPRWGDEQYF	TGTGCCAGCAGTCCCCGATGGGGCGATGAGCAGTACTTC
TRBV7-8	-	-	TRBJ2-7	CASSPFTSPGYEQYF	TGTGCCAGCAGCCCTTTTACTAGCCCGGGCTACGAGCAGTACTTC
TRBV19	-	-	TRBJ1-6	CVSSSRVNSPLHF	TGTGTCAGTAGTTCCAGAGTCAATTCACCCCTCCACTTT
TRBV15	few	TRBD2	TRBJ2-1	CATSRGLAIFNEQFF	TGTGCCACCAGCAGAGGACTAGCTATATTCAATGAGCAGTTCTTC
TRBV2	-	-	TRBJ2-3	CASSESDYTQYF	TGTGCCAGCAGTGAATCTGACTATACGCAGTATTTT